Given below is one T cell receptor (beta chain) in context. This clonotype has just a few counts. Which antigen it targets is not known. Base qualities are missing; no much larger clone stands one base away. Sequencing took place on an Illumina HiSeq 2500. Quantitative 5'-RACE with molecular barcodes was used to prepare TCR beta libraries. Turning to the authors' computational methods: A new computational method based on a probabilistic model of VDJ rearrangement was used to identify disease-linked TCR variants. In TCRdb, the public reads were trimmed at Q25 with fastp and aligned with MiXCR, with productive beta chains retained. Identical CDR3 protein sequences are pooled into one entry, listed with their most common genes and DNA. TCRdb's processing, not the study's, gives the V and J calls here. For this sample the table gives around 770,000 distinct CDR3 sequences, of which roughly 12% were detected only once. 0.51% of the sample belongs to the ten largest clones.

The data belong to a study of CD8 T cells in ankylosing spondylitis (dated by TCRdb to about 2017). As for the study more broadly: T cell receptor beta repertoires were profiled in healthy donors and ankylosing spondylitis patients so that disease-linked TCR variants could be found. The full study cohort comprised around 25 ankylosing spondylitis patients and some 100 healthy donors. Peripheral blood was sampled, and synovial fluid was additionally collected from ankylosing spondylitis patients.

The CDR3 covers 16 residues, taking in both the cysteine and the phenylalanine. Only the CDR3 portion is preserved as DNA: 48 bases, with reading frame beginning at the first base. Germline trimming amounts to 6 bases on V and 2 bases on J, with 6 as the count of junction bases outside the gene matches. Findings and caveats that apply to the study as a whole: Some motif variants had previously been reported in the synovial fluid and blood of reactive arthritis patients, which suggests shared mechanisms of disease initiation. Blood from ankylosing spondylitis patients appeared to be characterized by a TCR beta motif composed of about eight highly homologous amino acid variants. In peripheral blood, the disease-linked clones were found at relatively low frequencies and had a CD8+ phenotype. Significant enrichment of the disease-linked clones was reported in matched synovial fluid samples from ankylosing spondylitis patients.

The rearranged segments are TRBV12-3 or TRBV12-4 and TRBJ2-1, with 11 bases in between that match TRBD2. The sequence was obtained from a male donor with ankylosing spondylitis. Material for sequencing was blood, either unsorted or a sorted T cell fraction (not recorded which). Here the CDR3 is given as CASRPGTSGTYNEQFF. The sequenced DNA is TGTGCCAGCAGGCCCGGGACTAGCGGTACCTACAATGAGCAGTTCTTC.